The present T cell receptor beta chain was sequenced within a study of T cell responses to AZD1222 COVID-19 vaccine (TCRdb year 2021). The study in broad terms: TCR sequencing was performed for more than 230 trial participants, of whom 200 to 210 were given two doses of AZD1222 and some 26 were given two doses of MenACWY control vaccine. Trial participants were enrolled by age into 18-55, 56-69 and 70-plus year subgroups, with 148, 28 and 57 TCR-sequenced participants respectively.

V is reduced by 7 bases and J by 10 bases, leaving a spacing of 14 bases between them. The germline V gene gives CDR1 as MDHEN and CDR2 as SYDVKM. Its CDR3 holds 13 amino acids, cysteine through phenylalanine. Just CDR3 DNA is preserved here, 39 bases in frame from base 1. This specimen's time point label, per the study, means: baseline before first vaccination. The sample's treatment or condition label, in plain terms: meningococcal conjugate vaccine given as trial control. Vaccinee samples were obtained from the UK trials COV001 and COV002, which included a single-blind randomized controlled phase 2/3 trial of AZD1222 (ChAdOx1 nCoV-19) in healthy adults. For TCRbeta chain sequencing, PBMC samples from trial participants were taken at day 0 and at day 28 after the second dose. General findings and caveats noted by the study authors: Participants were mostly white British, with more females than males. The authors suggested clonal diversity may have been underestimated. After two AZD1222 doses, spike-specific TCR breadth and depth were significantly higher than at day 0 and than in MenACWY recipients. The 56-69-year group was small, and its depth increase did not reach significance, likely because of low power. CD4 TCRs associated with the vaccine covered the entire spike protein, and the dominant responses were in regions 160-218 and 743-854. Because no samples from the day 14 peak response were available, repertoires could be characterized only after the peak T cell response. Conclusions about previously exposed vaccinees were limited because only six AZD1222 recipients were SARS-CoV-2 seropositive at baseline. Nearly half of unique spike-specific TCRs reportedly recognized epitopes outside regions mutated in the B.1.351 and B.1.1.7 variants.

The CDR3 regions of human TCRbeta chains were subjected to immunosequencing. Processing in the source paper ran as follows. TCRs in the repertoires were matched against a reference library of SARS-CoV-2-specific TCRs that had been generated with the MIRA antigen-specificity platform. Breadth was defined as the fraction of unique TCRs that were SARS-CoV-2-associated. Depth was defined as the fraction of total T cells that were SARS-CoV-2-associated. Each spike-specific TCR was assigned to its reactive spike region and to a CD4 or CD8 class using the MIRA data. Log10-transformed breadth and depth values were compared by one-way ANOVA with Sidak's multiple comparisons tests. This immuneACCESS table, as held by TCRdb, lists in-frame sequences with V and J called but not all clones. Of the missing ones, under half trace to an unresolved V gene in checked studies; the others have no known cause. From that table come the V and J calls and clone size; the DNA was used to work out D and trimming. The sample data list more than 140,000 clones, and about 87% of these were observed just once. The ten largest clones capture about 3.3% of the sample.

Note on this clone: The clone's antigen remains unknown. Per-base quality was not reported, and no clone a single base away is much larger than it.

This TCR was sampled from an adult in good health. The source material was peripheral blood, sampled on day 0 of MenACWY control vaccination. The chain was built from TRBV28 and TRBJ1-6, with a tentative D gene TRBD1 over 6 matching bases. The nucleotide sequence reads as follows: TGTGCCAGCACTCACAGGGTAGGGTCACCCCTCCACTTT. This encodes CASTHRVGSPLHF.